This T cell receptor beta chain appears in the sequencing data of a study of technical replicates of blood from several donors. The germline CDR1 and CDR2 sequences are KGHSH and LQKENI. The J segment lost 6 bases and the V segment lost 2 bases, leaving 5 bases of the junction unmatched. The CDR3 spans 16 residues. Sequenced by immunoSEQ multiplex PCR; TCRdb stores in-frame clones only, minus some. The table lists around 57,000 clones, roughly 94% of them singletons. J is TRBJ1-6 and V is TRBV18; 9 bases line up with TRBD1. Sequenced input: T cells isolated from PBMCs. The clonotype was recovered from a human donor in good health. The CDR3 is CASSPIGQGTNSPLHF. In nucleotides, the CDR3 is TGTGCCAGCTCACCAATCGGACAGGGGACTAATTCACCCCTCCACTTT.